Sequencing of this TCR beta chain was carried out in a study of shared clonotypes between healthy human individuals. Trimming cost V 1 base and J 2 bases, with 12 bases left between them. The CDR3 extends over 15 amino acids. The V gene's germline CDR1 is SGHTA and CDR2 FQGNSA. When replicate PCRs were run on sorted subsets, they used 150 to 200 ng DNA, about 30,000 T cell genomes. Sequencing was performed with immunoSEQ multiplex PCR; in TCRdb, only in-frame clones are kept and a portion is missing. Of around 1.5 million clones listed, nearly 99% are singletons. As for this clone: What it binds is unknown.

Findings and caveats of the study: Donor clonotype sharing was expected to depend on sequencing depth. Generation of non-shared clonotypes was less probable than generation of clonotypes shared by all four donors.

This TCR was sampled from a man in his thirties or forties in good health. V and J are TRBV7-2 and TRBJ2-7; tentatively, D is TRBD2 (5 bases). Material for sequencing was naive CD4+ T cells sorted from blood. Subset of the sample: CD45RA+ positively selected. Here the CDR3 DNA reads TGTGCCAGCAGCTTAGTTCCGCAACTAGCCTACGAGCAGTACTTC. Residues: CASSLVPQLAYEQYF.